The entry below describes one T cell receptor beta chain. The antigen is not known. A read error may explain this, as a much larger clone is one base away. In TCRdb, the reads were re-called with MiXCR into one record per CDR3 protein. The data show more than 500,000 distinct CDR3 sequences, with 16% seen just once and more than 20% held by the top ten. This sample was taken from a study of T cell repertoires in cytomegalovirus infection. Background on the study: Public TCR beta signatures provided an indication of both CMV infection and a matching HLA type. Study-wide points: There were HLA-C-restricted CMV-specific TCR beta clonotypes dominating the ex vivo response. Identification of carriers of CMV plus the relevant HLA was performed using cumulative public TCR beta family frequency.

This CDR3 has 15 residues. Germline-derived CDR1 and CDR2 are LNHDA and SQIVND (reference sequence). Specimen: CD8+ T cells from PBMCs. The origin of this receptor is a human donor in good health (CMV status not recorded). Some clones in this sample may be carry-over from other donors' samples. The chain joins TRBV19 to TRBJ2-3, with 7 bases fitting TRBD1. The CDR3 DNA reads TGTGCCACCTCAGGACAGGCCTCTAGCACAGATACGCAGTGTTTT. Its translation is CATSGQASSTDTQCF.